The 22 T cell receptor beta chains below were found in one sample sequenced in a study of shared clonotypes between healthy human individuals. Libraries were prepared by immunoSEQ multiplex PCR; TCRdb keeps only in-frame clonotypes and omits some of them. The sample lists millions of clones; 90% to 95% were seen once. The source material was naive CD4+ T cells sorted from blood. Subset in this sample: CD45RA+ positively selected. Receptor source: a man younger than 30 in good health.

The gene calls are TRBV21-1 and TRBJ1-1; the listed D gene, TRBD1, was not tested against the DNA. TRBV21-1 is classified as a pseudogene. The CDR3 sequence is 15 residues long. CDR3 protein: CATVIDRDIDTEAFF. Here the CDR3 DNA reads TGTGCCACCGTGATCGACCGGGACATCGACACTGAAGCTTTCTTT.

The chain joins TRBV5-8 to TRBJ2-4; D gene unclear. Germline CDR1 SGHTS, CDR2 YDEGEE. With 5 bases removed from V and 0 bases from J, the gap between germline ends came to 15 bases. The CDR3 totals 16 residues. This chain's CDR3 is CASRGFPILAKNIQYF. DNA of the CDR3: TGTGCCAGCAGAGGGTTTCCAATTCTAGCCAAAAACATTCAGTACTTC.

The chain carries TRBV2 and TRBJ2-3; D may be TRBD1 (8 bases). Germline lookup yields CDR1 SNHLY and CDR2 FYNNEI. Deletions cut 7 bases from V and 4 bases from J, with 27 bases between. The CDR3 runs 18 residues. CDR3 DNA: TGTGCCAGCAACACCCTACAGGGGGGGTTCGGGAACGCAGATACGCAGTATTTT. Its protein is CASNTLQGGFGNADTQYF.

CDR3 nucleotides: TGTGCCAGCACCCTGACAGGGTCCTACAATGAGCAGTTCTTC. Translated: CASTLTGSYNEQFF. This chain uses TRBV6-6 with TRBJ2-1; TRBD1 aligns across 7 bases. Trimming at V came to 7 bases and at J to 1 base, leaving 4 bases not matched to a gene. The CDR3 has 14 amino acids. From germline, CDR1 is MNHNY and CDR2 SVGAGI (reference sequence).

The V call is TRBV9, the J call TRBJ1-2, with 8 bases matching TRBD1. J was trimmed by 5 bases and V by 4 bases; bases with no gene match: 10. The CDR3 length is 15 residues. Per the germline V gene, CDR1 is SGDLS and CDR2 is YYNGEE. CDR3 residues: CASSSRDRGRYGYTF. For the CDR3, the DNA is TGTGCCAGCAGCTCACGTGACAGGGGAAGGTATGGCTACACCTTC.

The chain has TRBV2 and TRBJ2-7; the match to TRBD2 covers 10 bases. After removal of 3 bases from V and 6 bases from J, the junction contained 5 bases not matched to a gene. CDR1 and CDR2 from the germline V gene are SNHLY and FYNNEI. The CDR3 is 14 amino acids. The CDR3 loop is CASSDPAGGREQYF. CDR3 DNA sequence: TGTGCCAGCAGTGACCCAGCGGGAGGGCGCGAGCAGTACTTC.

V and J are TRBV7-9 and TRBJ2-3, with D possibly being TRBD1 (5 bases). Germline loops: CDR1 SEHNR, CDR2 FQNEAQ (reference sequence). Trimming pared 6 bases from V and 3 bases from J, leaving 16 bases between. The CDR3 loop spans 15 amino acids. CDR3: CASRPVWQGTDTQYF. The CDR3 bases are TGTGCCAGCAGACCGGTCTGGCAGGGAACAGATACGCAGTATTTT.

This clone showed up just once. This chain uses TRBV13 with TRBJ2-7; 9 positions agree with TRBD2. CDR1 and CDR2 from the germline V gene are PRHDT and FYEKMQ (reference sequence). This CDR3 region has 15 residues. Trimming took 5 bases from V and 4 from J; bases not matched to a gene: 9. CDR3 in DNA: TGTGCCAGCAGCCCCTGGCGGGAGGGCCGATACGAGCAGTACTTC. This gives the protein CASSPWREGRYEQYF.

The chain recombines TRBV5-6 with TRBJ1-3, with D possibly TRBD1 on 5 matching bases. Germline loops: CDR1 SGHDT, CDR2 YYEEEE. CDR3 size: 16 residues. V was pared by 5 bases and J by 3 bases, with 18 bases between. CDR3: CASSALNGAIGNTIYF. CDR3 DNA: TGTGCCAGCAGTGCCCTGAACGGGGCTATTGGAAACACCATATATTTT. Combining the CDR3 with reference TRBV5-6 and TRBJ1-3 gives the whole variable domain DAGVTQSPTHLIKTRGQQVTLRCSPKSGHDTVSWYQQALGQGPQFIFQYYEEEERQRGNFPDRFSGHQFPNYSSELNVNALLLGDSALYLCASSALNGAIGNTIYFGEGSWLTVV.

This sequence joins TRBV5-1 and TRBJ2-1; D gene ambiguous. CDR1 and CDR2 (germline): SGHRS, YFSETQ. V lost 0 bases and J lost 0, with 7 bases in between. This CDR3 has 15 residues. The CDR3 DNA is TGCGCCAGCAGCTTGGACTCGCCCTCCTACAATGAGCAGTTCTTC. This gives the protein CASSLDSPSYNEQFF.

CDR3 protein: CASSPGSRESVEQFF. CDR3 nucleotides: TGTGCCAGCTCACCTGGATCCCGGGAGAGCGTTGAGCAGTTCTTC. The chain links TRBV18 to TRBJ2-1; TRBD2 might be the D (6 bases). The V and J ends lost 3 bases and 9 bases respectively, with 18 bases between them. This CDR3 spans 15 amino acids. Germline-derived CDR1 and CDR2 are KGHSH and LQKENI.

In DNA form, the CDR3 reads TGTGCCAGCAGCGTAGATGGCAGGGACGGGTCACCCCTCCACTTT. It is translated as CASSVDGRDGSPLHF. The chain links TRBV9 to TRBJ1-6, with D possibly TRBD1 on 5 matching bases. CDR1 SGDLS and CDR2 YYNGEE come from the germline V gene. This CDR3 comprises 15 residues. V was pared by 0 bases and J by 10 bases, with 14 bases between. Based on the CDR3 plus reference TRBV9 and TRBJ1-6, the full variable domain is DSGVTQTPKHLITATGQRVTLRCSPRSGDLSVYWYQQSLDQGLQFLIQYYNGEERAKGNILERFSAQQFPDLHSELNLSSLELGDSALYFCASSVDGRDGSPLHFGNGTRLTVT.

The chain has TRBV11-2 and TRBJ2-2; D might be TRBD1 or TRBD2, each matching 5 bases. CDR1 and CDR2 (germline): SGHAT, FQNNGV. The CDR3 is 15 amino acids. V lost 0 bases and J 8 bases, leaving 13 bases between the germline ends. The CDR3 nucleotides are TGTGCCAGCAGCTTAGAGGGGACCCACGGGGGGGAGCTGTTTTTT. Translation: CASSLEGTHGGELFF.

V is TRBV2 and J is TRBJ1-3; possible D gene TRBD1, 5 bases. V lost 7 bases, J lost 2 bases, and 18 bases lay in between. The CDR3 has 16 amino acids. From germline, CDR1 is SNHLY and CDR2 FYNNEI. CDR3 in DNA: TGTGCCAGCACCCCAGAGGCGGGGGGTACTGGAAACACCATATATTTT. It specifies CASTPEAGGTGNTIYF.

The gene calls are TRBV19 and TRBJ2-7; D is unresolved. Germline V gene lookup returns CDR1 LNHDA and CDR2 SQIVND (reference sequence). Deletions cut 5 bases from V and 2 bases from J, with 13 bases between. This CDR3 contains 14 residues. The CDR3 DNA follows: TGTGCCAGTAGTGCCCCGGGCCGGACCTACGAGCAGTACTTC. Protein sequence: CASSAPGRTYEQYF.

The gene calls are TRBV10-3 and TRBJ1-4, with D unresolved. V lost 5 bases and J lost 4, with 8 bases in between. Germline V gene data show CDR1 as ENHRY and CDR2 as SYGVKD. The CDR3 extends over 13 amino acids. The CDR3 here is CAISWSDNEKLFF. Here the CDR3 DNA reads TGTGCCATCAGTTGGTCAGATAATGAAAAACTGTTTTTT.

The V gene is TRBV28, the J gene TRBJ2-3; D is perhaps TRBD2 (6 bases). V was pared by 6 bases and J by 4 bases, with 14 bases between. Germline lookup yields CDR1 MDHEN and CDR2 SYDVKM. The CDR3 has 14 amino acids. This CDR3 is CASSSGLSPDTQYF. The CDR3 DNA sequence: TGTGCCAGCAGCTCGGGACTGTCTCCAGATACGCAGTATTTT.

Worth noting for this clone: The identical CDR3 is also encoded by other nucleotide sequences in the sample. In nucleotides, the CDR3 is TGCGCCAGCAGCTTGGTAGCGGGAGACACCGGGGAGCTGTTTTTT. Translating gives CASSLVAGDTGELFF. This chain links TRBV5-1 with TRBJ2-2, with TRBD2 identical over 9 bases. The V and J ends lost 0 bases and 3 bases, in that order; junction bases with no gene match: 0. This CDR3 region has 15 residues. The germline CDR1 and CDR2 sequences are SGHRS and YFSETQ.

The V gene is TRBV19, the J gene TRBJ1-5, with D possibly being TRBD1 (6 bases). V lost 0 bases and J lost 5, with 11 bases in between. The CDR3 extends over 15 amino acids. Germline loops: CDR1 LNHDA, CDR2 SQIVND (reference sequence). The DNA for the CDR3 is TGTGCCAGTAGTATAGAGGACAGATCATATCAGCCCCAGCATTTT. Its translation is CASSIEDRSYQPQHF.

This chain uses TRBV5-6 with TRBJ1-3; no firm D call. This CDR3 region has 15 residues. V was cut by 1 base and J by 0 bases, with 8 bases left in between. Germline-derived CDR1 and CDR2 are SGHDT and YYEEEE. This chain's CDR3 is CASSLNRHSGNTIYF. The CDR3 DNA is TGTGCCAGCAGCTTGAACAGACACTCTGGAAACACCATATATTTT.

A word on this clone: Other DNA sequences in the same sample also yield this CDR3. The chain carries TRBV5-4 and TRBJ2-1; the match to TRBD2 covers 8 bases. Looked up from germline, CDR1 is SGHNT and CDR2 is YYREEE (reference sequence). V shed 2 bases and J 2 bases; nucleotides not matched to a gene: 3. CDR3 length: 15 residues. The CDR3 coding sequence is TGTGCCAGCAGCTTAAGCGGGGGCCCCTACAATGAGCAGTTCTTC. It encodes CASSLSGGPYNEQFF.

The gene calls are TRBV6-5 and TRBJ1-4, with TRBD1 matching 9 bases. With V trimmed by 6 bases and J by 1 base, 3 bases remained unmatched. This CDR3 is built from 15 residues. Germline lookup yields CDR1 MNHEY and CDR2 SVGAGI. CDR3 residues: CASRPTGGTNEKLFF. CDR3 nucleotide sequence: TGTGCCAGCAGACCGACAGGGGGAACTAATGAAAAACTGTTTTTT.